This TCR beta chain was identified in a study of beta chain features in type 1 diabetes. Reverse transcribing all isolated RNA meant expressed TCRB transcripts were sequenced. Some clones are missing from TCRdb's copy, which holds only in-frame ones; the method was immunoSEQ multiplex PCR. The sample contains more than 250,000 clones, about 20% of which appear only once. Whole-study findings and limits: All four CD4+ subsets of Type 1 diabetes patients contained TCRB CDR3s that were moderately but significantly shorter.

This clone has only a few counts. The target antigen is unknown. The CDR3 runs to 14 residues. The V gene end was trimmed by 4 bases and the J gene end by 5 bases; junction bases not matched to a gene: 8. The germline V gene encodes CDR1 SGHRS and CDR2 YFSETQ. This sequence joins TRBV5-1 and TRBJ1-1; 7 nucleotides agree with TRBD1. The receptor was isolated from a woman aged 40 to 50 with type 1 diabetes. Material: naive CD4+ T cells from blood. The CDR3: CASSTQGVRTEAFF. CDR3 DNA sequence: TGCGCCAGCAGCACCCAGGGGGTCCGGACTGAAGCTTTCTTT.